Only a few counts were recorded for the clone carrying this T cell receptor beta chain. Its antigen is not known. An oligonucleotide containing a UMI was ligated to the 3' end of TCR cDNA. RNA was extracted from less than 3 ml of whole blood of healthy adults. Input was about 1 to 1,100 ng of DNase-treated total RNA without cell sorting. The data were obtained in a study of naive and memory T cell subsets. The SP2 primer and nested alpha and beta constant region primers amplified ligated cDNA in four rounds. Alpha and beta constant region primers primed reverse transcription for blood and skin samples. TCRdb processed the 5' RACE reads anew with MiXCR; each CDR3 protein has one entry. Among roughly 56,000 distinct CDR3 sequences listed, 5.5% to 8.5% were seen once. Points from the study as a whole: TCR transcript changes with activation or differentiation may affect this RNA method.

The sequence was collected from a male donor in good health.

The CDR3 DNA sequence: TGTGCCAGCAGCCCAAGGGGGGACAGGCTTTTGAACACTGAAGCTTTCTTT. Amino acids: CASSPRGDRLLNTEAFF. The J gene is TRBJ1-1, the V gene TRBV9; 8 bases map to TRBD1. The CDR3 length is 17 residues. V was pared by 4 bases and J by 0 bases, with 11 bases of the junction left unmatched. Per germline, CDR1 SGDLS and CDR2 YYNGEE.